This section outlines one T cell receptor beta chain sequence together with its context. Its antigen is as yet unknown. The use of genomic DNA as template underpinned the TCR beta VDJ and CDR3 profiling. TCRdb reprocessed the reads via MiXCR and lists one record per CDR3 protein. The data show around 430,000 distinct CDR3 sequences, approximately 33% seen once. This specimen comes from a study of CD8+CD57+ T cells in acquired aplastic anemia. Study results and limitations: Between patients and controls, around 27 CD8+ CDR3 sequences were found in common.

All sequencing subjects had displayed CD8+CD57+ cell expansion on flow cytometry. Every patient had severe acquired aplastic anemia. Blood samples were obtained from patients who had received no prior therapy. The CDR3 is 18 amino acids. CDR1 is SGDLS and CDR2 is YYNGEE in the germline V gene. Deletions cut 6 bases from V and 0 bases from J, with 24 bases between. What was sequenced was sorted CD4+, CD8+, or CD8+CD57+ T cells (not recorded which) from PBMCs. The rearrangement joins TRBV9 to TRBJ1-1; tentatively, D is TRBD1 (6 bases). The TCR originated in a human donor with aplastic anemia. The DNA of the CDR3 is TGTGCCAGCACGGGAAGGGGGTCCTCGCGCTCGGTGAACACTGAAGCTTTCTTT. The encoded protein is CASTGRGSSRSVNTEAFF. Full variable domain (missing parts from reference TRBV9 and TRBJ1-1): DSGVTQTPKHLITATGQRVTLRCSPRSGDLSVYWYQQSLDQGLQFLIQYYNGEERAKGNILERFSAQQFPDLHSELNLSSLELGDSALYFCASTGRGSSRSVNTEAFFGQGTRLTVV.